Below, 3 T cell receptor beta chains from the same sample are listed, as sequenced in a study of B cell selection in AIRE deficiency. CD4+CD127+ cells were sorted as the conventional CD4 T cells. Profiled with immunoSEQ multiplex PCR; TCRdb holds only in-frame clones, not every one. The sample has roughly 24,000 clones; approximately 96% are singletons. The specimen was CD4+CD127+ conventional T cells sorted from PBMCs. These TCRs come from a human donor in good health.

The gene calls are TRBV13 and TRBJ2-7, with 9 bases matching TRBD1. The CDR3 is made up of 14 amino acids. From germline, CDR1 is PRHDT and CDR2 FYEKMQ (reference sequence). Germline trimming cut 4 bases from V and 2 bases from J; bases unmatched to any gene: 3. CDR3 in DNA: TGTGCCAGCAGCTCTGACAGGGGGGCCTACGAGCAGTACTTC. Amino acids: CASSSDRGAYEQYF.

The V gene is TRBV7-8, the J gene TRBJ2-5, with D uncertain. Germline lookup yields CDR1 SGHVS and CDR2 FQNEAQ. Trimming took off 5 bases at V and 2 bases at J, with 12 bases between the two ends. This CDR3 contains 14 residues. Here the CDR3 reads CASSPGSNQETQYF. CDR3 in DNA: TGTGCCAGCAGCCCCGGATCCAATCAAGAGACCCAGTACTTC.

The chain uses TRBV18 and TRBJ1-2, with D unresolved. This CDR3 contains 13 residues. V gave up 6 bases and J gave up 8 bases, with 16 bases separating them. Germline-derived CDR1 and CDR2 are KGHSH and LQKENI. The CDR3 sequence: CASSPERTRGYTF. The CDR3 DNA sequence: TGTGCCAGCTCCCCTGAAAGAACTCGGGGCTACACCTTC.